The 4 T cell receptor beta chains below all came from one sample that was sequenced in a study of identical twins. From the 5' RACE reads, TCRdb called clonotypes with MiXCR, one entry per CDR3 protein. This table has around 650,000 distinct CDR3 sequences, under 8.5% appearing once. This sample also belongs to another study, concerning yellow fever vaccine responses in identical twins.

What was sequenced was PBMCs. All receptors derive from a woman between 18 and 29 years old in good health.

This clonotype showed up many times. The CDR3 DNA follows: TGCAGTGCTCTAGAGGTGACTGGGGCCAACGTCCTGACTTTC. Its protein is CSALEVTGANVLTF. V is TRBV20-1 and J is TRBJ2-6; D uncertain. CDR1 and CDR2 (germline): DFQATT, SNEGSKA (reference sequence). The V end lost 5 bases, the J end lost 2 bases, and 10 bases lay between the germline ends. The CDR3 consists of 14 residues.

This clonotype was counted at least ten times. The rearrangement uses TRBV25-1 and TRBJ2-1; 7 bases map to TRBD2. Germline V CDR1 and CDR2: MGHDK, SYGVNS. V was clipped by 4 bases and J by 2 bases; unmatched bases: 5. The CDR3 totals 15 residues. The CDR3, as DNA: TGTGCCAGCAGTGGCGGCGCGGGAGCCTACAATGAGCAGTTCTTC. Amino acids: CASSGGAGAYNEQFF.

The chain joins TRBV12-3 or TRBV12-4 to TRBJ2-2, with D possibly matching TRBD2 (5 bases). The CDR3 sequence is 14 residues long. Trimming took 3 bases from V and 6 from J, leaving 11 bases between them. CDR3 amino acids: CASSFPGESGELFF. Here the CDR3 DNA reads TGTGCCAGCAGTTTCCCTGGGGAGTCCGGGGAGCTGTTTTTT.

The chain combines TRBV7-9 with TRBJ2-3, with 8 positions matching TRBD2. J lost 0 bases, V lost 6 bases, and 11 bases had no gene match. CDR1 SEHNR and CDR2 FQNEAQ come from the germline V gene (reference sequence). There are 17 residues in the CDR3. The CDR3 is CASRSPAGGPSTDTQYF. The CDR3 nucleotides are TGTGCCAGCAGGTCCCCCGCGGGGGGACCCAGCACAGATACGCAGTATTTT.